This entry is about one TCR beta chain. Its target is unknown. V was pared by 6 bases and J by 2 bases, with 10 bases between. This CDR3 has 12 amino acids. The V gene's germline CDR1 is SQVTM and CDR2 ANQGSEA. Of the isolated RNA, all was reverse transcribed, and so the sequenced material was expressed TCRB transcripts. TCRdb keeps only in-frame clones here, not all; method: immunoSEQ multiplex PCR. The data contain 150,000 to 180,000 clones, around 10% of them singletons. This record comes from a study of beta chain features in type 1 diabetes. Study-level information: In age, gender and cell yields, patients were similar to healthy donors.

Findings of the study overall: An over-representation of cells with high TCR expression could result from cDNA sequencing. TCRB CDR3s from Type 1 diabetes patients were moderately but significantly shorter in all four CD4+ subsets. Amplification by PCR could prefer shorter templates, with the same effect in patients and controls.

Every donor provided one heparinised blood draw, which averaged approximately 100 mL. The chain is built from TRBV29-1 and TRBJ2-5; D is possibly TRBD1 (6 bases). This clonotype originated in a man between 25 and 39 years old with type 1 diabetes. Material: central memory CD4+ T cells from blood. CDR3 sequence reads: CSVEDRQETQYF. CDR3 DNA sequence: TGCAGCGTCGAGGACAGACAAGAGACCCAGTACTTC.